The rows below give T cell receptor beta chains drawn from one sample of a study of post-analysis software for immune sequencing data. TCRdb reanalysed the PCR reads using MiXCR and keeps one entry per CDR3 protein. Here the sample spans more than 500,000 distinct CDR3 sequences, less than 40% being singletons. What was sequenced was blood. Every receptor here comes from a girl younger than 18 with multiple sclerosis. The CDR3 runs from the conserved cysteine through the conserved F or W. D genes are given only for firm matches. Not all rows give a size; the values are once, few, many and, for expanded clones, a class.

d_call j_call clone_size v_call cdr3_nt cdr3_aa
TRBD2 TRBJ2-7 few TRBV5-1 TGCGCCAGCAGCTTGGAGGCCCTAGCGGGGGTCCCCTACGAGCAGTACTTC CASSLEALAGVPYEQYF
TRBD2 TRBJ2-1 few TRBV15 TGTGCCACCAGCAGTATGGGGAGGGACAATGAGCAGTTCTTC CATSSMGRDNEQFF
- TRBJ2-7 - TRBV3-1 TGTGCCAGCAGAGACGACAATTTCAAGCAGTACTTC CASRDDNFKQYF
- TRBJ1-5 - TRBV5-5 TGTGCCAGCAGCTTGGAACCGGGGGGCCAGGGTAACAATCAGCCCCAGCATTTT CASSLEPGGQGNNQPQHF
TRBD1 TRBJ2-1 - TRBV11-1 TGTGCCAGCAGCTTCTTTACAGGGGCTTTCCACAATGAGCAGTTCTTC CASSFFTGAFHNEQFF
TRBD1 TRBJ2-5 - TRBV5-1 TGCGTCAGCAGCTTGGCCGACAGGGTCCAAGAGACCCAGTACTTC CVSSLADRVQETQYF
TRBD1 TRBJ2-7 - TRBV20-1 TGCAGTGCTAGAGGGAACGGACAGGGTTACGAGCAGTACTTC CSARGNGQGYEQYF
- TRBJ1-2 few TRBV27 TGTGCCAGCAGTTTGATTTTGGGGGCCCTAGAAGGCTACACCTTC CASSLILGALEGYTF
- TRBJ2-1 - TRBV12-3/TRBV12-4 TGTGCCAGCAGAAAACAGACCAGCTCCTACAATGAGCAGTTCTTC CASRKQTSSYNEQFF
- TRBJ2-1 few TRBV6-1 TGTGCCAGCAGCCCCCGAGCGGACAATGAGCAGTTCTTC CASSPRADNEQFF
- TRBJ1-1 - TRBV5-1 TGCGCCAGCAGCTTGGGCTTGGAGAACACTGAAGCTTTCTTT CASSLGLENTEAFF
TRBD1 TRBJ2-3 few TRBV7-3 TGTGCCAGCAGCCCCAGGACAGGGGGCTCAGATACGCAGTATTTT CASSPRTGGSDTQYF
- TRBJ2-4 few TRBV7-3 TGTGCCAGCAGACATTCCAGGGGGCGGGGGAACATTCAGTACTTC CASRHSRGRGNIQYF
TRBD2 TRBJ2-4 - TRBV18 TGTGCCAGCTCACCTCTTAACGGACTAGGTGGGGATTTTCAGTACTTC CASSPLNGLGGDFQYF
- TRBJ2-5 - TRBV10-3 TGTGCCATCAGTGAGAGTCGGGCGGCGCTCCAAGAGACCCAGTACTTC CAISESRAALQETQYF
- TRBJ2-3 once TRBV12-3/TRBV12-4 TGTGCCAGCAGCTTTGGGGAAAGGGATACGCAGTATTTT CASSFGERDTQYF
- TRBJ1-2 - TRBV28 TGTGCCAGCAGTTTAATCAGGGACTATGGCTACACCTTC CASSLIRDYGYTF
- TRBJ2-3 few TRBV15 TGTGCCACCAGGTCCTCTCCGGGACTCGGAACAGATACGCAGTATTTT CATRSSPGLGTDTQYF
TRBD1 TRBJ1-1 - TRBV5-1 TGCGCCAGCAGCCGCCTGACAGGGGAGGGAACTGAAGCTTTCTTT CASSRLTGEGTEAFF
- TRBJ2-4 many TRBV6-5 TGTGCCAGCAGTTACTCGAGCCTAGCCAAAAACATTCAGTACTTC CASSYSSLAKNIQYF
- TRBJ2-1 - TRBV12-5 TGTGCTAGTGGTTTGGTATCCCTTCGCGGGTACAATGAGCAGTTCTTC CASGLVSLRGYNEQFF
- TRBJ2-7 - TRBV12-3/TRBV12-4 TGTGCCAGCAGCATGACAGGCTCCTACGAGCAGTACTTC CASSMTGSYEQYF
TRBD2 TRBJ2-1 - TRBV24-1 TGTGCCACCAGTGCTTCACTAGCGGAGCTTACTTACAATGAGCAGTTCTTC CATSASLAELTYNEQFF
- TRBJ2-1 many TRBV6-6 TGTGCCAGCAGTTTTGACAGCAGCAATGAGCAGTTCTTC CASSFDSSNEQFF
TRBD1 TRBJ1-4 - TRBV7-3 TGTGCCAAAAGGGGGCTCCCGAATCACACTAATGAAAAACTGTTTTTT CAKRGLPNHTNEKLFF
- TRBJ2-7 once TRBV5-5 TGTGCCAGCAGCTTGGGGGCTCACAGGAGAGGTAACGAGCAGTACTTC CASSLGAHRRGNEQYF
- TRBJ1-2 - TRBV24-1 TGTGCCACCAGTGTTGACGGAAACTATGGCTACACCTTC CATSVDGNYGYTF
- TRBJ1-6 few TRBV4-2 TGTGCCAGCAGCCAAGGACAGGTTCCCAGCTCCTATAATTCACCCCTCCACTTT CASSQGQVPSSYNSPLHF
- TRBJ2-7 few TRBV11-2 TGTGCCAGCAGCTCCCAACCCCCCACCTACGAGCAGTACTTC CASSSQPPTYEQYF
TRBD1 TRBJ1-2 few TRBV20-1 TGCAGTGCCCATTCCGGGACAGACTATGGCTACACCTTC CSAHSGTDYGYTF
- TRBJ1-5 - TRBV4-1 TGCGCCAGCAGCCAAGATCAAGGGGGAGGGCAGCCCCAGCATTTT CASSQDQGGGQPQHF
- TRBJ2-7 - TRBV7-9 TGTGCCAGCATTGGGGCATCGGTCGACGAGCAGTACTTC CASIGASVDEQYF
- TRBJ2-1 - TRBV5-1 TGCGCCAGCAGCTTGACCAACAGCCACTTGGGGCAGTTCTTC CASSLTNSHLGQFF
- TRBJ2-1 - TRBV3-1 TGTGCCAGCAGCCAACGCTCCTACAATGAGCAGTTCTTC CASSQRSYNEQFF
- TRBJ2-1 few TRBV20-1 TGCAGTGCTAGGAGGCTGATCTCTCGCGATGAGCAGTTCTTC CSARRLISRDEQFF
TRBD1 TRBJ2-3 - TRBV27 TGTGCCAGCAGTTTGGGACAGGGGATAGGAGATACGCAGTATTTT CASSLGQGIGDTQYF
TRBD1 TRBJ1-1 - TRBV12-3/TRBV12-4 TGTGCCAGCAGTTTAATGGACAGGGGAGAAGCTTTCTTT CASSLMDRGEAFF
- TRBJ2-5 - TRBV27 TGTGCCAGCACCACGAAGTACCAAGAGACCCAGTACTTC CASTTKYQETQYF
TRBD2 TRBJ2-3 - TRBV3-1 TGTGCCAGCAGCCAAGATAAGGGCGGGGGGACCACAGATACGCAGTATTTT CASSQDKGGGTTDTQYF
- TRBJ2-2 - TRBV5-1 TGTGCCAGCAGCCCGGACGTGGCGGTCGGGGAGCTGTTTTTT CASSPDVAVGELFF
- TRBJ2-5 few TRBV25-1 TGTGCCAGCAGGGGGGTCGGAGAGACCCAGTACTTC CASRGVGETQYF
TRBD1 TRBJ1-4 - TRBV24-1 TGTGCCACCAGTGAGTCCGGGACAGGTGCAACTAATGAAAAACTGTTTTTT CATSESGTGATNEKLFF
- TRBJ2-5 few TRBV3-1 TGTGCCAGCAGCCAAGATGTCAGACAAGAGACCCAGTACTTC CASSQDVRQETQYF
- TRBJ1-4 - TRBV5-1 TGCGCCAGCAGCTTGGACGGGACCTCATCGGAAAAACTGTTTTTT CASSLDGTSSEKLFF
TRBD2 TRBJ2-1 many TRBV29-1 TGCAGCGTCGGGACTAGCTATGAGCAGTTCTTC CSVGTSYEQFF
- TRBJ2-1 - TRBV7-3 TGTGCCAGCAGCTTAAAGGCAGACTCCTACAATGAGCAGTTCTTC CASSLKADSYNEQFF